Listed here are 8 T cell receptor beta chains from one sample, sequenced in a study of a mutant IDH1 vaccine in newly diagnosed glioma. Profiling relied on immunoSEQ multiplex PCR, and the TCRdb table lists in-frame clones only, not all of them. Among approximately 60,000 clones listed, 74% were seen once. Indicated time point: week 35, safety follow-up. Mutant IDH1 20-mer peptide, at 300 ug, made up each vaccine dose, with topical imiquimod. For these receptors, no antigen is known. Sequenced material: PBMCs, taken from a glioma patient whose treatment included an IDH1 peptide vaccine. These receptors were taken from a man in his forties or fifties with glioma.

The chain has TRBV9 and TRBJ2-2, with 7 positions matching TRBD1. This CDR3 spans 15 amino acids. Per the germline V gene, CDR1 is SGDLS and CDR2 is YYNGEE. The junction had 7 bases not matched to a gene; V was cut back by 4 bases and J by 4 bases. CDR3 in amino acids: CASSPDREGTGELFF. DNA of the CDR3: TGTGCCAGCAGCCCAGACAGGGAAGGCACCGGGGAGCTGTTTTTT.

This CDR3 reads CASSPGTREQYF. The CDR3 DNA follows: TGTGCCAGCAGCCCAGGGACGCGCGAGCAGTACTTC. This sequence joins TRBV7-9 and TRBJ2-7, with D perhaps matching TRBD1 or TRBD2 (5 bases each). The V end lost 5 bases, the J end lost 6 bases, and 11 bases lay between the germline ends. Per germline, CDR1 SEHNR and CDR2 FQNEAQ (reference sequence). This CDR3 is built from 12 residues.

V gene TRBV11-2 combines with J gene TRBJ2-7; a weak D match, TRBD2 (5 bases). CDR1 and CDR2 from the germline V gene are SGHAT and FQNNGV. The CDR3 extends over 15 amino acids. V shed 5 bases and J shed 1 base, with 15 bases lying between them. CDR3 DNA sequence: TGTGCCAGCAGCACCGAGGGTTTAGGTTCCTACGAGCAGTACTTC. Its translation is CASSTEGLGSYEQYF.

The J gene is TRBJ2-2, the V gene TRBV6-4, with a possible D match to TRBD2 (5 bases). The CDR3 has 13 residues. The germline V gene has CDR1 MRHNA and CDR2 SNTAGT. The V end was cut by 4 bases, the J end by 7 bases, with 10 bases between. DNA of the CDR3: TGTGCCAGCAGTGGGGAGTTAGGCGGGGAGCTGTTTTTT. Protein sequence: CASSGELGGELFF.

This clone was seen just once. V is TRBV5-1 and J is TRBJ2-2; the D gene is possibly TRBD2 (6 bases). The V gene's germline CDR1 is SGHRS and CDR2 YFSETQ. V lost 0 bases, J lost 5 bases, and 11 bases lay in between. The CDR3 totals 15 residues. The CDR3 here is CASSLVGTPTGELFF. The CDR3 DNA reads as TGCGCCAGCAGCTTGGTAGGGACTCCTACCGGGGAGCTGTTTTTT.

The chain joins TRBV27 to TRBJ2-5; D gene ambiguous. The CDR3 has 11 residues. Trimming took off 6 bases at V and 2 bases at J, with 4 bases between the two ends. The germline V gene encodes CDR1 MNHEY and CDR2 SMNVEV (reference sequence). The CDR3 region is CASRVQETQYF. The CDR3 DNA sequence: TGTGCCAGCAGGGTACAAGAGACCCAGTACTTC.

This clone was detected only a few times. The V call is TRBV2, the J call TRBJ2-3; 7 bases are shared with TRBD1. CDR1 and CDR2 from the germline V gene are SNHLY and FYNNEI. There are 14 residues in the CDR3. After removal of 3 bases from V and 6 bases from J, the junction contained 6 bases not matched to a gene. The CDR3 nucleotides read TGTGCCAGCAGTGATGAAGGCAGGGGGGATACGCAGTATTTT. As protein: CASSDEGRGDTQYF.

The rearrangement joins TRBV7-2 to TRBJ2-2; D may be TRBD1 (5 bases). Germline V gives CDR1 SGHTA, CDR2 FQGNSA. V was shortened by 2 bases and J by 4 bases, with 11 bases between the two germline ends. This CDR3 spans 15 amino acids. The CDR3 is CASSLIGQGTGELFF. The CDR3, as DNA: TGTGCCAGCAGCTTAATAGGGCAGGGCACCGGGGAGCTGTTTTTT.